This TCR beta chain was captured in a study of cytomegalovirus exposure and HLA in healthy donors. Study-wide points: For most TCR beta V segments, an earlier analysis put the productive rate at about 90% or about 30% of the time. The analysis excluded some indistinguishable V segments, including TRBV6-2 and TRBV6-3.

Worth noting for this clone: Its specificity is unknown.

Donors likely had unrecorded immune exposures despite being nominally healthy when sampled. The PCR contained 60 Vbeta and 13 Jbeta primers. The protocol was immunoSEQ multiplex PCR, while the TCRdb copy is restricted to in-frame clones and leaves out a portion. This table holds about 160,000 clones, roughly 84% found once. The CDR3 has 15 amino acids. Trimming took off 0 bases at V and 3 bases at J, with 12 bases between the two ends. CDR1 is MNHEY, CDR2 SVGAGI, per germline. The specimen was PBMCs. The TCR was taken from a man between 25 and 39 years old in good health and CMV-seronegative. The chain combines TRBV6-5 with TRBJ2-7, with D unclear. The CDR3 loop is CASSYSPVRLYEQYF. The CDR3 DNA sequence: TGTGCCAGCAGTTACTCACCAGTCAGACTCTACGAGCAGTACTTC.